These 4 T cell receptor delta chains originate from one sample sequenced in a study of gamma-delta T cells after stem cell transplantation. TCRdb reran clone calling via CATT on the RT-PCR reads. The table shows around 2,700 delta-chain clones, with 3.5% to 4.5% occurring only once. Material: gamma-delta T cells. The receptors come from a human donor. It is not recorded whose cells these are; they may come from a transplant donor.

This clone was seen a handful of times. This may arise from a read error, as a much more abundant clone is one base away. Within the sample, other DNA sequences also encode this same CDR3. The CDR3 DNA reads as TGCGCCTGTGACACCCTGAAGGCCTTCGTGACTGGGGGTCCGATACACACCGATAAACTCATCTTT. Its protein is CACDTLKAFVTGGPIHTDKLIF. This rearrangement joins TRDV2 to TRDJ1, with TRDD3 matching over 8 bases. The CDR3 is 22 amino acids. The germline CDR1 and CDR2 sequences are GEAIGNYY and EKD.

By proportion, this clone is medium-sized. The chain links TRDV2 to TRDJ1; TRDD3 matches 11 bases. Trimming at V came to 1 base and at J to 5 bases, leaving 2 bases not matched to a gene. Looked up from germline, CDR1 is GEAIGNYY and CDR2 is EKD. The CDR3 has 14 residues. The CDR3 sequence: CACDTWGIRDKLIF. CDR3 in DNA: TGTGCCTGTGACACTTGGGGGATACGGGATAAACTCATCTTT.

This clone has a handful of counts. This likely stems from a read error, as it lies one base from a far larger clone. CDR3 DNA: TGTGCCTGTGACCCTCCCTTGACGGGGGATACGCGGGCCGATAAACTCATCTTT. The encoded protein is CACDPPLTGDTRADKLIF. The V call is TRDV2, the J call TRDJ1, with 10 bases that match TRDD3. There are 18 residues in the CDR3. Trimming at V came to 3 bases and at J to 3 bases, leaving 15 bases not matched to a gene. Germline loops: CDR1 GEAIGNYY, CDR2 EKD.

This chain joins TRDV2 and TRDJ1; TRDD3 matches at 11 bases. The V segment lost 0 bases and the J segment 0 bases; nucleotides outside the gene matches: 14. Germline CDR1 reads GEAIGNYY; CDR2 reads EKD. CDR3 length equals 20 residues. CDR3: CACDTVSVGGYGLYTDKLIF. The CDR3 region has the DNA TGTGCCTGTGACACCGTGTCTGTTGGGGGATACGGTCTGTACACCGATAAACTCATCTTT.